This T cell receptor (beta chain) was found in a study of sequential checkpoint blockade in melanoma. Clones were read by immunoSEQ multiplex PCR, and TCRdb kept only the in-frame ones, dropping some. The sample lists about 37,000 clones; roughly 81% were seen once. This clone has only one observation. Regarding treatment: randomized to nivolumab then ipilimumab (arm A) or the reverse (arm B). The TCR was taken from a human donor with melanoma. Source: CD8+ T cells sorted from blood (inferred from file names), taken from a patient given nivolumab and ipilimumab in sequence.

The CDR3 sequence is CASSRRAPRYYGYTF. CDR3 DNA: TGTGCCAGCAGTCGGAGGGCTCCCCGATACTATGGCTACACCTTC. V usage is TRBV28 and J usage is TRBJ1-2; D call uncertain. The CDR3 has 15 residues. Germline V gene lookup returns CDR1 MDHEN and CDR2 SYDVKM. The V end lost 5 bases, the J end lost 3 bases, and 16 bases lay between the germline ends.